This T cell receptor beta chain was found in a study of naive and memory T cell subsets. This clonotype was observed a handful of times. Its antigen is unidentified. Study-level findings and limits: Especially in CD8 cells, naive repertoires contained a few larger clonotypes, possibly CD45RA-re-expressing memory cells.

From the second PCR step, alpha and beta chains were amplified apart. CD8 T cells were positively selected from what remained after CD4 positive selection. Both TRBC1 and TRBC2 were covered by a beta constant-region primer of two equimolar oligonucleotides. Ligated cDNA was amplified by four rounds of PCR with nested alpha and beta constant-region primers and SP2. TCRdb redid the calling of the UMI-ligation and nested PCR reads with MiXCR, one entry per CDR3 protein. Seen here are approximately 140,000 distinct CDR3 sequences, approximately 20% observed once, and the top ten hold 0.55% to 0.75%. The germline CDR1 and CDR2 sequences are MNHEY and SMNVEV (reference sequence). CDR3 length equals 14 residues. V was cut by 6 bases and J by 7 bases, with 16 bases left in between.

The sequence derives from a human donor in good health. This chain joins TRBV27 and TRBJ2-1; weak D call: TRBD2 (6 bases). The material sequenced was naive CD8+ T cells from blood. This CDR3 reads CASSFRDWENEQFF. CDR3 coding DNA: TGTGCCAGCAGCTTCCGGGACTGGGAAAATGAGCAGTTCTTC.